Sequencing of this T cell receptor beta chain was carried out in a study of glioma-infiltrating T cells. Study-level points and caveats: Gliomas, especially low-grade, showed above-expected tissue-blood divergence; non-neoplastic patients showed below. Very few CDR3 sequences were shared between tissue and blood.

This clonotype was detected once. Its target is unknown. A much larger clone differs from this one at a single base, so this may be a read error. Since the CDR3 does not end with the conserved phenylalanine or tryptophan, this likely comes from a read error. Amplification of TCR alpha and beta CDR3 regions from RNA used iRepertoire nested multiplex PCR. Input was 100-400 ng of tissue mRNA or PBMC total RNA. TCRdb ran MiXCR on the multiplex PCR reads and lists one entry per CDR3 protein. The table lists some 110,000 distinct CDR3 sequences, more than 20% of them singletons, with around 15% in the top ten. The CDR3 has 13 residues. V lost 9 bases and J 1 base, leaving 11 bases between the germline ends. Germline CDR1 is SGHVS and CDR2 is FNYEAQ.

The TCR sequence derives from a human donor with low-grade glioma or glioblastoma, undergoing nonglioma brain surgery, or in good health (not recorded which). Source material: glioma tissue, nonneoplastic brain tissue, or PBMCs (not recorded which). This chain uses TRBV7-6 with TRBJ2-3; D may be TRBD1 (5 bases). CDR3 DNA sequence: TGTGCCAGGGGCCCAGGGCGCACAGATACGCAGTATTCT. Protein sequence: CARGPGRTDTQYS.